This TCR beta chain derives from a study of post-analysis software for immune sequencing data. Study-wide context: Recorded disease courses covered relapsing-remitting, secondary progressive and progressive-relapsing multiple sclerosis. Some patients had no subtype annotation. Regarding the study as a whole: Strong co-clustering by F measure linked samples that shared a preparation batch. Significantly decreased normalized Chao1 diversity was recorded for multiple sclerosis patients relative to controls. TRBV segments more frequent in patients than in controls numbered roughly 5 and included TRBV5-6, TRBV5-1 and TRBV20-1.

CDR3 length equals 14 residues. The germline V and J ends were trimmed by 3 bases and 6 bases, with 12 bases remaining between them. CDR1 MRHNA and CDR2 SNTAGT come from the germline V gene. Each TCR beta cDNA library carried unique molecular identifiers. The authors obtained 500,000 to 600,000 cDNA molecules from approximately 0.95 to 9.8 million T cells. TCRdb reanalysed the PCR reads using MiXCR and keeps one entry per CDR3 protein. The sample has 750,000 to 950,000 distinct CDR3 sequences, about 45% seen once. Concerning this clonotype: The target antigen is unknown.

This chain joins TRBV6-4 and TRBJ1-5; tentatively, D is TRBD1 (5 bases). Sample: blood. This receptor was identified in a girl between 5 and 17 years old with multiple sclerosis. CDR3 region: CASSDPGRSQPQHF. CDR3 nucleotides: TGTGCCAGCAGTGATCCGGGGCGCAGTCAGCCCCAGCATTTT.